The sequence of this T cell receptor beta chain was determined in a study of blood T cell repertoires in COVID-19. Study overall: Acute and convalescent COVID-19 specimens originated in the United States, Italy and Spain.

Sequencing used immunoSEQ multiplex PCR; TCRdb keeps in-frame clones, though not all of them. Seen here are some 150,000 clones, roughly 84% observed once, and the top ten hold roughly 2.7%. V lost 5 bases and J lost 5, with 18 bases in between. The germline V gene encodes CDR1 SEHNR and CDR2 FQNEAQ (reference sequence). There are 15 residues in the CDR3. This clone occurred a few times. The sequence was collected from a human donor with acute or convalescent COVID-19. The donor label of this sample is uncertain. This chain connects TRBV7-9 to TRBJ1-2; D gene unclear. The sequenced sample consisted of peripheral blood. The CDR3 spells CASSHAVGDFYGYTF. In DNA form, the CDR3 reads TGTGCCAGCAGCCACGCCGTGGGAGATTTTTATGGCTACACCTTC.